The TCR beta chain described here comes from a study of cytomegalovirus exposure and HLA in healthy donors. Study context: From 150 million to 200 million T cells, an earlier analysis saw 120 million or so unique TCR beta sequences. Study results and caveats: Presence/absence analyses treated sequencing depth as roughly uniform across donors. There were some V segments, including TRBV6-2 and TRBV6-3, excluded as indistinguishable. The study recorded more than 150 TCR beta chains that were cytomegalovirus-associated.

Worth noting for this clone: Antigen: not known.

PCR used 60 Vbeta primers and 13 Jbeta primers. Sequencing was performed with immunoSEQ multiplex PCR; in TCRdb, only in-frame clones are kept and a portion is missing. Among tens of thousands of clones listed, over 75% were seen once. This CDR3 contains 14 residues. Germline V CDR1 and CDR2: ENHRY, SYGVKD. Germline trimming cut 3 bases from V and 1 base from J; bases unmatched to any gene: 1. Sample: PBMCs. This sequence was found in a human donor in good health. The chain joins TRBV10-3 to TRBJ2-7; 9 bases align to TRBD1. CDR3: CAISDGTGSYEQYF. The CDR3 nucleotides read TGTGCCATCAGTGACGGGACAGGGTCCTACGAGCAGTACTTC.